This entry concerns a single TCR beta chain. The CDR3 sequence is 13 residues long. Per germline, CDR1 LNHDA and CDR2 SQIVND (reference sequence). Trimming pared 3 bases from V and 10 bases from J, leaving 13 bases between. Sequencing used immunoSEQ multiplex PCR; TCRdb keeps in-frame clones, though not all of them. Altogether just over 150,000 clones are present, around 90% being singletons, with the ten largest covering approximately 12%. This sample was taken from a study of control samples from healthy donors and cancer patients. The sequenced sample consisted of blood. This chain links TRBV19 with TRBJ2-1; D is undetermined. This sequence was found in a young man in good health. CDR3 region: CASSIQARREQFF. In nucleotides, the CDR3 is TGTGCCAGTAGTATCCAAGCTCGTCGGGAGCAGTTCTTC.